Presented here are 5 T cell receptor beta chains from one specimen sequenced in a study of CD8 T cells in Susac syndrome. An input of roughly 0.45 to 1 ug of RNA was subjected to reverse transcription using random hexamers. TCRdb reprocessed the immunoSEQ multiplex PCR reads via MiXCR and lists one record per CDR3 protein. The table includes 84,000 or so distinct CDR3 sequences, around 93% detected once. Material: CD8+ T cells from PBMCs. Every receptor here comes from a human donor with Susac syndrome.

The chain is built from TRBV5-6 and TRBJ2-5; no definite D call. Trimming took 0 bases from V and 1 from J, leaving 4 bases between them. The CDR3 totals 13 residues. Germline V gene sequence: CDR1 SGHDT, CDR2 YYEEEE. Here the CDR3 reads CASSLDTQETQYF. The CDR3 DNA reads TGTGCCAGCAGCTTGGACACCCAAGAGACCCAGTACTTC.

The chain combines TRBV4-1 with TRBJ2-7; D might be TRBD2 (5 bases). V lost 0 bases, J lost 7 bases, and 10 bases lay in between. The CDR3 covers 13 residues. Germline V gives CDR1 MGHRA, CDR2 YSYEKL. In DNA form, the CDR3 reads TGCGCCAGCAGCCAAGAAGGATCGGGGGAGCAGTACTTC. This sequence encodes CASSQEGSGEQYF.

The V call is TRBV12-3 or TRBV12-4, the J call TRBJ2-7; TRBD2 is a possible D gene (6 bases). Deletions cut 3 bases from V and 7 bases from J, with 13 bases between. The CDR3 has 13 residues. CDR3 nucleotides: TGTGCCAGCAGTTTTGCGGGGCTTCGGGAGCAGTACTTC. Translating it yields CASSFAGLREQYF.

This chain joins TRBV30 and TRBJ2-3; D gene unclear. Trimming took off 4 bases at V and 1 base at J, with 3 bases between the two ends. CDR3 length: 11 residues. Germline V CDR1 and CDR2: GTSNPN, SVGIG (reference sequence). The CDR3: CAWKRTDTQYF. DNA of the CDR3: TGTGCCTGGAAGCGCACAGATACGCAGTATTTT. Full variable domain (remainder filled in from reference TRBV30 and TRBJ2-3): SQTIHQWPATLVQPVGSPLSLECTVEGTSNPNLYWYRQAAGRGLQLLFYSVGIGQISSEVPQNLSASRPQDRQFILSSKKLLLSDSGFYLCAWKRTDTQYFGPGTRLTVL.

J is TRBJ2-1 and V is TRBV19, with 10 bases fitting TRBD2. Germline CDR1 LNHDA, CDR2 SQIVND (reference sequence). After removal of 5 bases from V and 9 bases from J, the junction contained 13 bases not matched to a gene. This CDR3 is built from 16 residues. DNA of the CDR3: TGTGCCAGTAGTTCGGTGACTAGCGGGTGGGACCGTGAGCAGTTCTTC. Translating gives CASSSVTSGWDREQFF. Together with reference TRBV19 and TRBJ2-1, the CDR3 gives the full variable domain: DGGITQSPKYLFRKEGQNVTLSCEQNLNHDAMYWYRQDPGQGLRLIYYSQIVNDFQKGDIAEGYSVSREKKESFPLTVTSAQKNPTAFYLCASSSVTSGWDREQFFGPGTRLTVL.